This TCR beta chain was captured in a study of response to subunit inactivated influenza vaccine. The study's findings and limits: The authors suggested that every seasonal influenza vaccination recruits few new T cells.

TCRdb re-called the RT-PCR reads with MiXCR, one entry per CDR3 protein. Here the sample spans around 850,000 distinct CDR3 sequences, 18% being singletons. This clonotype was seen more than once but under ten times. Its target is not known. The V end was cut by 6 bases, the J end by 6 bases, with 18 bases between. The length of the CDR3 is 14 residues. CDR1 MNHNS and CDR2 SASEGT come from the germline V gene. The source material was PBMCs from blood, sampled less than 6 days after vaccination. V is TRBV6-1 and J is TRBJ2-7; D might be TRBD2 (6 bases). The clonotype was recovered from a man in his fifties or sixties who received an inactivated influenza vaccine. The CDR3 is CASSPRTLGGEQYF. The CDR3 DNA is TGTGCCAGCAGCCCCAGGACACTGGGGGGCGAGCAGTACTTC.